This T cell receptor (beta chain) was sequenced for a study of CD8+ T cells in alopecia areata. RNA was extracted and reverse transcribed into cDNA as the sequencing template. Method: immunoSEQ multiplex PCR; TCRdb's copy keeps in-frame clones and lacks some. In the table there are hundreds of thousands of clones, roughly 64% of which are singletons. Regarding the study as a whole: A large proportion of expanded lesional clones were detected persisting in scalp and blood during tofacitinib.

Deletions cut 3 bases from V and 6 bases from J, with 11 bases between. Germline CDR1 SGHRS, CDR2 YFSETQ. This CDR3 has 13 amino acids. Treatment indicated: oral pan-JAK inhibitor, 5-10 mg twice daily. In its sample, this clone was seen a few times. Its antigen remains unknown. The sequenced sample was CD4+ T cells sorted from blood, obtained at week 24, from a patient treated with tofacitinib. This sequence was found in a human donor with alopecia areata. This sequence joins TRBV5-1 and TRBJ2-3; no clear D gene. DNA of the CDR3: TGCGCCAGCAGCTCCTCGCCCCAGGATACGCAGTATTTT. Translating gives CASSSSPQDTQYF.